The sequence of this T cell receptor beta chain was determined in a study of CD8+CD57+ T cells in acquired aplastic anemia. About the research overall: Sorted CD4+ and CD8+ cells gave an average of around 3 ug of DNA. Healthy donors averaged about 10 million reads for CD4+ cells.

Study results and caveats: Simpson's diversity of CD8+ cells was not significantly different in patients compared with controls. Patients and controls shared over 25 CD8+ CDR3 sequences.

A remark on this clonotype: What it recognizes is unknown.

In germline, CDR1 is DFQATT, CDR2 SNEGSKA (reference sequence). This CDR3 spans 15 amino acids. The template for TCR beta VDJ and CDR3 sequence profiling was genomic DNA. In TCRdb, the reads were re-called with MiXCR into one record per CDR3 protein. The repertoire holds 400,000 to 500,000 distinct CDR3 sequences, with 55% to 75% as singletons. The chain employs TRBV20-1 and TRBJ2-7, with D perhaps matching TRBD2 (5 bases). This receptor was taken from a human donor in good health, serving as a control. The specimen was sorted CD4+, CD8+, or CD8+CD57+ T cells (not recorded which) from PBMCs. The CDR3 region is CSVRSPGGENYEQYF. For the CDR3, the DNA is TGCAGCGTCAGGAGTCCAGGAGGTGAGAACTACGAGCAGTACTTC.